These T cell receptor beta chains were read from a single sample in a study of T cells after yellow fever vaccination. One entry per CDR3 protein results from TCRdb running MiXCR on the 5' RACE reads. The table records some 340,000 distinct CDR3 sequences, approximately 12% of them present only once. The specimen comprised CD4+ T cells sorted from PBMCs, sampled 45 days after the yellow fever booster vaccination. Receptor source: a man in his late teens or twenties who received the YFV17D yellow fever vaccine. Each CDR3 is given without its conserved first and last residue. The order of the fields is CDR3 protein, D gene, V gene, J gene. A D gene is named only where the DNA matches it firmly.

CDR3: ASSGVLPGELF
D: -
V: TRBV9
J: TRBJ2-2

CDR3: ASSSGTSGGAGELF
D: TRBD2
V: TRBV6-5
J: TRBJ2-2

CDR3: ASSQDYPFSLGYT
D: -
V: TRBV4-3
J: TRBJ1-2

CDR3: ASSPGQGMDQPQH
D: TRBD1
V: TRBV18
J: TRBJ1-5

CDR3: ASSYSRGGAYTEAF
D: -
V: TRBV6-5
J: TRBJ1-1

CDR3: AIRKGQRTDTQY
D: TRBD1
V: TRBV10-3
J: TRBJ2-3

CDR3: ASRDTMANTEAF
D: -
V: TRBV27
J: TRBJ1-1

CDR3: ASSQEAGNSGNTIY
D: -
V: TRBV4-2
J: TRBJ1-3

CDR3: ASSLSGASNTGELF
D: -
V: TRBV7-3
J: TRBJ2-2

CDR3: ASSYSTGTEAF
D: -
V: TRBV6-5
J: TRBJ1-1

CDR3: ATSYWRDSTQY
D: -
V: TRBV24-1
J: TRBJ2-3

CDR3: ASSPTGVYVLKAF
D: TRBD1
V: TRBV5-1
J: TRBJ1-1

CDR3: ASSWPGQGDEQY
D: -
V: TRBV5-1
J: TRBJ2-7

CDR3: ASSPALQQQETQY
D: -
V: TRBV18
J: TRBJ2-5

CDR3: ASSRTGLAGGGWNEQF
D: TRBD2
V: TRBV3-1
J: TRBJ2-1

CDR3: ASSPGLEGMETQY
D: -
V: TRBV18
J: TRBJ2-5

CDR3: SAPGLGGTQY
D: -
V: TRBV20-1
J: TRBJ2-5

CDR3: ASSNQGGVGNTIY
D: TRBD1
V: TRBV7-9
J: TRBJ1-3

CDR3: ASSFWGGANVLT
D: -
V: TRBV5-8
J: TRBJ2-6

CDR3: ASSQDQDSSYEQY
D: -
V: TRBV4-2
J: TRBJ2-7

CDR3: ASRPTGQDGYT
D: -
V: TRBV6-5
J: TRBJ1-2

CDR3: ASIRAMNTEAF
D: -
V: TRBV11-2
J: TRBJ1-1

CDR3: SARGGSTLGTDTQY
D: -
V: TRBV20-1
J: TRBJ2-3

CDR3: ASSTHSGHNAGEQF
D: -
V: TRBV12-3/TRBV12-4
J: TRBJ2-1

CDR3: ASSLDGTVYGYT
D: TRBD1
V: TRBV12-3/TRBV12-4
J: TRBJ1-2

CDR3: ASSLGGTGEEKLF
D: -
V: TRBV5-1
J: TRBJ1-4

CDR3: ASSSRNMKAAKNIQY
D: -
V: TRBV6-2/TRBV6-3
J: TRBJ2-4

CDR3: ASSFQGEYGYT
D: -
V: TRBV6-2/TRBV6-3
J: TRBJ1-2

CDR3: ASSQALPFIGETQY
D: -
V: TRBV4-3
J: TRBJ2-5

CDR3: ASSYVGGLYNEQF
D: -
V: TRBV28
J: TRBJ2-1

CDR3: ASSGGAEMNTEAF
D: -
V: TRBV7-3
J: TRBJ1-1

CDR3: ASTVPGATDTQY
D: -
V: TRBV5-1
J: TRBJ2-3

CDR3: ASSSGTGGWPQH
D: TRBD1
V: TRBV28
J: TRBJ1-5

CDR3: ASSLHLDYGYT
D: -
V: TRBV28
J: TRBJ1-2

CDR3: ASSQGGRSHTDTQY
D: -
V: TRBV4-3
J: TRBJ2-3